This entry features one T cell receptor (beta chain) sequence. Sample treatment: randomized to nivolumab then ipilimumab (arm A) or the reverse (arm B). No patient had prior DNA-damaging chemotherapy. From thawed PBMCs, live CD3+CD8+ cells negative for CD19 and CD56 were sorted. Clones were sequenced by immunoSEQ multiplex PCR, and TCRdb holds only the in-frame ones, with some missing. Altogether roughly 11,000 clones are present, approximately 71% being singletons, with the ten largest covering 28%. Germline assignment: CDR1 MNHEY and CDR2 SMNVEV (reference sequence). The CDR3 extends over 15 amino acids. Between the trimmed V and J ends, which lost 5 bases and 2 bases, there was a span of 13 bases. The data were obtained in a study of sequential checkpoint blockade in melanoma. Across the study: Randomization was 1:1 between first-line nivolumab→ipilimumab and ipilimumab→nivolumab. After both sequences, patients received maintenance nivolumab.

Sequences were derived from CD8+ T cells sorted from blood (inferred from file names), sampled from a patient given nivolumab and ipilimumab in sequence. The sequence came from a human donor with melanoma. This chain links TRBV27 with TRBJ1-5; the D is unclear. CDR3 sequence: CASSPPGVGNQPQHF. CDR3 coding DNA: TGTGCCAGCAGTCCTCCGGGAGTTGGCAATCAGCCCCAGCATTTT.